This TCR beta chain was captured in a study of blood T cell repertoires in COVID-19. The wider study: COVID-19 samples from acute and convalescent phases originated in the United States, Italy and Spain.

Followed longitudinally, the Seattle patients had been enrolled during active infection. The ends were cut back, 0 bases at V and 1 base at J, with 9 bases in the middle. Germline V gene sequence: CDR1 LNHNV, CDR2 YYDKDF (reference sequence). This CDR3 comprises 16 residues. Clones were read by immunoSEQ multiplex PCR, and TCRdb kept only the in-frame ones, dropping some. The table records tens of thousands of clones, around 90% of them present only once. The source is a man aged 55 to 69 with COVID-19, enrolled during active disease. Sequenced: peripheral blood. V and J are TRBV15 and TRBJ2-2; no definite D call. The CDR3 DNA follows: TGTGCCACCAGCAGAGACGCAACAGAGAACACCGGGGAGCTGTTTTTT. It is translated as CATSRDATENTGELFF. The full variable domain, its missing parts supplied by reference TRBV15 and TRBJ2-2, is DAMVIQNPRYQVTQFGKPVTLSCSQTLNHNVMYWYQQKSSQAPKLLFHYYDKDFNNEADTPDNFQSRRPNTSFCFLDIRSPGLGDTAMYLCATSRDATENTGELFFGEGSRLTVL.